A selection of T cell receptor beta chains follows, all from one sample in a study of naive and memory T cell subsets. A single record per CDR3 protein comes from TCRdb applying MiXCR to the UMI-ligation and nested PCR reads. The sample has around 90,000 distinct CDR3 sequences; 7% to 8% are singletons. Sequencing was performed on central memory CD4+ T cells from blood. These receptors were collected from a human donor in good health. CDR3s include the opening cysteine and the closing phenylalanine or tryptophan. A D gene is named only where the DNA matches it firmly. Rows give clone size only sometimes, using once, few, many, or a class for an expanded clone.

j_call: TRBJ2-4
v_call: TRBV3-1
d_call: .
clone_size: few
cdr3_nt: TGTGCCAGCAGCCGGCGTGGAGTGTCTAGGGGGGACATTCAGTACTTC
cdr3_aa: CASSRRGVSRGDIQYF

j_call: TRBJ2-1
v_call: TRBV7-9
d_call: TRBD2
clone_size: many
cdr3_nt: TGTGCCAGCAGCTCCGCTAGACTAGCGGTCAACAATGAGCAGTTCTTC
cdr3_aa: CASSSARLAVNNEQFF

j_call: TRBJ1-5
v_call: TRBV5-1
d_call: TRBD1
clone_size: many
cdr3_nt: TGCGCCAGCTCACTATATTCAGGGGGCGAGGAGCCCCAGCATTTT
cdr3_aa: CASSLYSGGEEPQHF

j_call: TRBJ2-3
v_call: TRBV5-6
d_call: .
clone_size: .
cdr3_nt: TGTGCCAGCAGCTTGGGGAGACTAGTGAACACAGATACGCAGTATTTT
cdr3_aa: CASSLGRLVNTDTQYF

j_call: TRBJ2-2
v_call: TRBV20-1
d_call: .
clone_size: many
cdr3_nt: TGCAGTGCTAGCAGCACGAACACCGGGGAGCTGTTTTTT
cdr3_aa: CSASSTNTGELFF

j_call: TRBJ2-5
v_call: TRBV5-1
d_call: .
clone_size: few
cdr3_nt: TGCGCCAGCAGCAAACGGACACACCAAGAGACCCAGTACTTC
cdr3_aa: CASSKRTHQETQYF

j_call: TRBJ1-2
v_call: TRBV20-1
d_call: .
clone_size: many
cdr3_nt: TGCAGTGCAAAACAGGGTACGAGGGATGGCTACACCTTC
cdr3_aa: CSAKQGTRDGYTF

j_call: TRBJ2-7
v_call: TRBV12-3/TRBV12-4
d_call: .
clone_size: once
cdr3_nt: TGTGCCAGCAGTTTCTCAGACGCGGGCTACGAGCAGTACTTC
cdr3_aa: CASSFSDAGYEQYF

j_call: TRBJ2-7
v_call: TRBV5-1
d_call: TRBD1
clone_size: .
cdr3_nt: TGCGCCAGCAGCGCGACGGGACAGGGGGCTAGCGAGCAGTACTTC
cdr3_aa: CASSATGQGASEQYF

j_call: TRBJ1-2
v_call: TRBV30
d_call: .
clone_size: many
cdr3_nt: TGTGCCTTGACAGCCCCGCTCCCCCATTACTATGGCTACACCTTC
cdr3_aa: CALTAPLPHYYGYTF

j_call: TRBJ2-1
v_call: TRBV6-2/TRBV6-3
d_call: TRBD2
clone_size: .
cdr3_nt: TGTGCCAGCAGTCCCGGACTAGCGGGAGCTGCACAGTTCTTC
cdr3_aa: CASSPGLAGAAQFF

j_call: TRBJ1-1
v_call: TRBV7-9
d_call: .
clone_size: many
cdr3_nt: TGTGCGACCCACACTGAAGCTTTCTTT
cdr3_aa: CATHTEAFF

j_call: TRBJ1-1
v_call: TRBV5-1
d_call: TRBD1
clone_size: .
cdr3_nt: TGCGCCAGCAGCCCGCGGGACAGGACGTACACTGAAGCTTTCTTT
cdr3_aa: CASSPRDRTYTEAFF

j_call: TRBJ1-4
v_call: TRBV20-1
d_call: .
clone_size: few
cdr3_nt: TGCAGTGCCCTTGGGCAGGGAAATGAAAAACTGTTTTTT
cdr3_aa: CSALGQGNEKLFF

j_call: TRBJ2-3
v_call: TRBV29-1
d_call: .
clone_size: few
cdr3_nt: TGCAGCGTTGACGGTGGTGCTTCCGATACGCAGTATTTT
cdr3_aa: CSVDGGASDTQYF

j_call: TRBJ2-1
v_call: TRBV18
d_call: .
clone_size: few
cdr3_nt: TGTGCCAGCTCACCGATCTCCTACAATGAGCAGTTCTTC
cdr3_aa: CASSPISYNEQFF

j_call: TRBJ2-3
v_call: TRBV4-3
d_call: .
clone_size: .
cdr3_nt: TGCGCCAGCAGCCAAGAAGTGGGTCAGCATACGCAGTATTTT
cdr3_aa: CASSQEVGQHTQYF

j_call: TRBJ1-3
v_call: TRBV12-3/TRBV12-4
d_call: .
clone_size: many
cdr3_nt: TGTGCCAGCAGTTTTAGGGCCTCTGGAAACACCATATATTTT
cdr3_aa: CASSFRASGNTIYF

j_call: TRBJ1-4
v_call: TRBV18
d_call: TRBD1
clone_size: few
cdr3_nt: TGTGCCAGCTCACCAAAGATGGCAGGGGGCACTAATGAAAAACTGTTTTTT
cdr3_aa: CASSPKMAGGTNEKLFF

j_call: TRBJ2-7
v_call: TRBV5-1
d_call: .
clone_size: few
cdr3_nt: TGCGCCAGCTCGTCCGGCAGATCCTACGAGCAGTACTTC
cdr3_aa: CASSSGRSYEQYF

j_call: TRBJ1-2
v_call: TRBV7-2
d_call: .
clone_size: many
cdr3_nt: TGTGCCAGCAGCTTAGGACAGGAGGGGGGCTACACCTTC
cdr3_aa: CASSLGQEGGYTF

j_call: TRBJ2-5
v_call: TRBV24-1
d_call: .
clone_size: many
cdr3_nt: TGTGCCACCAGAGGCAGGGGAGAGACCCAGTACTTC
cdr3_aa: CATRGRGETQYF

j_call: TRBJ2-6
v_call: TRBV3-1
d_call: TRBD1
clone_size: .
cdr3_nt: TGTGCCAGCGGGGAACAGGGGACGCTCGGGGCCAACGTCCTGACTTTC
cdr3_aa: CASGEQGTLGANVLTF

j_call: TRBJ2-5
v_call: TRBV7-8
d_call: TRBD2
clone_size: .
cdr3_nt: TGTGCCAGCAGCTTAGTAGCGGGGGTAGAGACCCAGTACTTC
cdr3_aa: CASSLVAGVETQYF

j_call: TRBJ2-4
v_call: TRBV7-2
d_call: .
clone_size: .
cdr3_nt: TGTGCCAGCAGCTTAAGTAGCGGCCTAGCCAAAAACATTCAGTACTTC
cdr3_aa: CASSLSSGLAKNIQYF

j_call: TRBJ1-1
v_call: TRBV3-1
d_call: .
clone_size: .
cdr3_nt: TGTGCCAGCAGCCAAGAAGGTTCTATCAGGCTGAAGGGGACTGAAGCTTTCTTT
cdr3_aa: CASSQEGSIRLKGTEAFF

j_call: TRBJ1-2
v_call: TRBV19
d_call: .
clone_size: many
cdr3_nt: TGTGCCAGTAGTGTCCTTCGAATGGGGGCGCGAGGCTATGGCTACACCTTC
cdr3_aa: CASSVLRMGARGYGYTF

j_call: TRBJ2-2
v_call: TRBV7-8
d_call: TRBD1
clone_size: .
cdr3_nt: TGTGCCAGCAGCCGAGACAGGGGGGGCACCGGGGAGCTGTTTTTT
cdr3_aa: CASSRDRGGTGELFF

j_call: TRBJ2-7
v_call: TRBV20-1
d_call: .
clone_size: .
cdr3_nt: TGCAGTGCTAGCCCGGGGTATTCCTACGAGCAGTACTTC
cdr3_aa: CSASPGYSYEQYF

j_call: TRBJ2-1
v_call: TRBV20-1
d_call: .
clone_size: many
cdr3_nt: TGCAGTGCTAGAGGCCGGCCCGTCGGCATTGAGCAGTTCTTC
cdr3_aa: CSARGRPVGIEQFF

j_call: TRBJ2-5
v_call: TRBV12-3/TRBV12-4
d_call: .
clone_size: .
cdr3_nt: TGTGCCAGCAGTTTAAACTGGGATGGGACCCAGTACTTC
cdr3_aa: CASSLNWDGTQYF

j_call: TRBJ1-4
v_call: TRBV6-5
d_call: .
clone_size: many
cdr3_nt: TGTGCCAGCAGCAAGGACCCGACCACTAATGAAAAACTGTTTTTT
cdr3_aa: CASSKDPTTNEKLFF

j_call: TRBJ2-7
v_call: TRBV13
d_call: TRBD1
clone_size: .
cdr3_nt: TGTGCCAGCAGCTCGCAGACAGGGGGCGGCCCTCCCTACGAGCAGTACTTC
cdr3_aa: CASSSQTGGGPPYEQYF

j_call: TRBJ2-2
v_call: TRBV3-1
d_call: .
clone_size: many
cdr3_nt: TGTGCCAGCAGCCAACAGCCCATCGGGGAGCTGTTTTTT
cdr3_aa: CASSQQPIGELFF

j_call: TRBJ2-3
v_call: TRBV20-1
d_call: .
clone_size: few
cdr3_nt: TGCAGTGCTAGAGATGAGGAGCGGATCACAGATACGCAGTATTTT
cdr3_aa: CSARDEERITDTQYF

j_call: TRBJ2-5
v_call: TRBV3-1
d_call: .
clone_size: few
cdr3_nt: TGTGCCAGCAGCCAGGCCGGGGCTCAAGGCACCCAGTACTTC
cdr3_aa: CASSQAGAQGTQYF

j_call: TRBJ2-7
v_call: TRBV28
d_call: .
clone_size: once
cdr3_nt: TGTGCCAGCCGCATAGGGGGGGGGGGAGGCTCCTACGAGCAGTACTTC
cdr3_aa: CASRIGGGGGSYEQYF

j_call: TRBJ2-3
v_call: TRBV3-1
d_call: .
clone_size: .
cdr3_nt: TGTGCCAGCAGCCAAGACAGCTCCCCGGATACGCAGTATTTT
cdr3_aa: CASSQDSSPDTQYF

j_call: TRBJ1-2
v_call: TRBV30
d_call: .
clone_size: many
cdr3_nt: TGTGCCTGGGCCGCGAACTGGGGGCGCCGAGGCTACACCTTC
cdr3_aa: CAWAANWGRRGYTF

j_call: TRBJ2-5
v_call: TRBV20-1
d_call: .
clone_size: few
cdr3_nt: TGCAGTGCTAGTAGGTTAAGGACGGAGACCCAGTACTTC
cdr3_aa: CSASRLRTETQYF

j_call: TRBJ1-1
v_call: TRBV5-1
d_call: .
clone_size: many
cdr3_nt: TGCGCCAGCAGCCCTGGCGTCGGGGGCCGGCGGGCTTTCTTT
cdr3_aa: CASSPGVGGRRAFF

j_call: TRBJ2-1
v_call: TRBV7-3
d_call: .
clone_size: many
cdr3_nt: TGTGCCAGCAGCCAGAGGGGGGGTGAGCAGTTCTTC
cdr3_aa: CASSQRGGEQFF

j_call: TRBJ1-5
v_call: TRBV6-2/TRBV6-3
d_call: .
clone_size: many
cdr3_nt: TGTGCCAGCAGATCCGACAGGAACTATCAGCCCCAGCATTTT
cdr3_aa: CASRSDRNYQPQHF

j_call: TRBJ1-1
v_call: TRBV12-3/TRBV12-4
d_call: .
clone_size: many
cdr3_nt: TGTGCCAGCAGTTTCCAGGGTACTGAAGCTTTCTTT
cdr3_aa: CASSFQGTEAFF

j_call: TRBJ1-3
v_call: TRBV28
d_call: TRBD1
clone_size: .
cdr3_nt: TGTGCCAGCAGTTTTTCTGGGACAGGGGGCGGCTTAGGAAACACCATATATTTT
cdr3_aa: CASSFSGTGGGLGNTIYF

j_call: TRBJ2-3
v_call: TRBV6-2/TRBV6-3
d_call: TRBD2
clone_size: .
cdr3_nt: TGTGCCAGCAGCGGACTAGCGGGGGCCTCGGATACGCAGTATTTT
cdr3_aa: CASSGLAGASDTQYF

j_call: TRBJ1-1
v_call: TRBV12-5
d_call: .
clone_size: many
cdr3_nt: TGTGCTAGTGCAAACCGGGAGCCGAACACTGAAGCTTTCTTT
cdr3_aa: CASANREPNTEAFF